This entry concerns a single T cell receptor beta chain. Its recognized antigen is unknown. Per-base qualities were not stored, and no clone one base away is much larger. Library method: PCR. Sequencing was performed on an Illumina HiSeq 2500. To normalize quantification of the TCRbeta repertoire, the TCR libraries were built with molecular barcoding that relied on unique molecular identifiers. The raw public data were reprocessed by TCRdb itself: fastp quality trimming at Q25, MiXCR clonotype calling, in-frame beta chains only. One record per CDR3 amino acid sequence lists the most common genes and DNA. The sample includes hundreds of thousands of distinct CDR3 sequences, with 13% observed a single time. The top ten clones comprise about 4.5% of the sample. The sample originates from a study of T-cell reconstitution after alpha-beta-depleted transplantation in children (dated by TCRdb to the mid-2010s). Some background on the complete study: The study quantitatively tracked T-cell immune reconstitution after TCRalphabeta/CD19-depleted allogeneic hematopoietic cell transplantation in children using TCR repertoire profiling.

CDR1 and CDR2, per the germline V gene (reference sequence), are SGHAT and FQDESV. The junction shows trimming of 5 bases on V and 3 bases on J, and the gene matches do not reach 11 bases of it. The CDR3 holds 18 amino acids from the cysteine to the phenylalanine. Only CDR3 DNA is held: 54 bases, read in frame from base 1. The material sequenced was PBMCs, taken from the stem cell graft. The chain employs TRBV11-1 and TRBJ2-3; TRBD2 fits 13 bases in the junction. This TCR was sampled from a human donor who donated a stem cell graft to a child with Fanconi anemia. The sequenced DNA is TGTGCCAGCAGCCCTCCTCTGGGACTAGCGGGGTTGACAGATACGCAGTATTTT. Translated, this gives CASSPPLGLAGLTDTQYF.